Listed here are 7 T cell receptor beta chains from one sample, sequenced in a study of CD8+ T cells in alopecia areata. The treatment is: oral pan-JAK inhibitor, 5-10 mg twice daily. Sequencing templates came from extracted RNA that was reverse transcribed into cDNA. Sequenced by immunoSEQ multiplex PCR; TCRdb stores in-frame clones only, minus some. There are roughly 190,000 clones in the sample; about 65% occur only once, and 1.3% lies in the top ten. Sequenced material: CD4+ T cells sorted from blood, taken between weeks 47 and 50, from a patient treated with tofacitinib. The receptors shown here come from a human donor with alopecia areata.

The chain has TRBV15 and TRBJ2-5; 7 bases are a match to TRBD2. The CDR3 totals 15 residues. V was clipped by 1 base and J by 1 base; unmatched bases: 3. CDR1 and CDR2 (germline): LNHNV, YYDKDF (reference sequence). This chain's CDR3 is CATSRVSGPQETQYF. The CDR3 coding sequence is TGTGCCACCAGCAGAGTTAGCGGGCCCCAAGAGACCCAGTACTTC.

The gene calls are TRBV29-1 and TRBJ2-7; D call uncertain. V dropped 5 bases and J dropped 2 bases, with 13 bases sitting between them. The germline CDR1 and CDR2 sequences are SQVTM and ANQGSEA. CDR3 length: 13 amino acids. CDR3 sequence (DNA): TGCAGCGTTTCGCAATCCGGTCCCTACGAGCAGTACTTC. Its translation: CSVSQSGPYEQYF.

The chain couples TRBV18 to TRBJ2-2; TRBD1 matches 10 bases. The germline V gene has CDR1 KGHSH and CDR2 LQKENI. The length of the CDR3 is 16 residues. J gave up 5 bases and V 3 bases, and 6 bases lay outside the gene matches. CDR3 in amino acids: CASSPSGTGETGELFF. CDR3 nucleotides: TGTGCCAGCTCACCGTCCGGGACAGGGGAAACCGGGGAGCTGTTTTTT.

The chain links TRBV10-3 to TRBJ2-3; D perhaps matches TRBD2 (6 bases). The V end was cut by 7 bases, the J end by 0 bases, with 11 bases between. This CDR3 spans 14 amino acids. Germline CDR1 ENHRY, CDR2 SYGVKD. The CDR3 reads CAINGGPSTDTQYF. The CDR3 coding sequence is TGTGCCATCAACGGGGGTCCCAGCACAGATACGCAGTATTTT.

The V gene is TRBV7-2, the J gene TRBJ2-3, with D perhaps being TRBD1 or TRBD2 (7 bases each). CDR3 size: 17 residues. Germline CDR1 and CDR2: SGHTA and FQGNSA. Trimming stripped 4 bases from V and 14 bases from J, with 31 bases between. CDR3 amino acids: CASSYSRLVKEPGGVYF. The CDR3 nucleotides read TGTGCCAGCAGCTACAGTCGGCTAGTAAAAGAGCCAGGGGGGGTGTATTTT.

V is TRBV10-3 and J is TRBJ1-1; unclear D gene. The CDR3 is made up of 12 amino acids. Germline V CDR1 and CDR2: ENHRY, SYGVKD. V was trimmed by 2 bases and J by 11 bases, leaving 12 bases between them. The CDR3 DNA is TGTGCCATCAGTGAGACCCACGGTCCGGCTTTCTTT. Its protein product is CAISETHGPAFF.

This clone appeared a few times. CDR3 residues: CASSERGKAFF. The CDR3 DNA reads TGTGCCAGCAGTGAGCGAGGGAAGGCTTTCTTT. The rearrangement links TRBV6-1 to TRBJ1-1; D is ambiguous. V was clipped by 3 bases and J by 11 bases, with 10 bases between them. The CDR3 has 11 amino acids. The V gene's germline CDR1 is MNHNS and CDR2 SASEGT.